The source of this TCR beta chain is a study of T cells in Graves' hyperthyroidism and ophthalmopathy. Study information: Peripheral blood sampling occurred at initial diagnosis, before any treatment.

The study based diagnoses on clinical symptoms, serum thyroxine and TRAb, thyroid ultrasound and orbital computed tomography. This clonotype was seen repeatedly, ten times or more. The antigen is unknown. Study results and limitations: From stable hyperthyroidism, ophthalmopathy was set apart by a 13 V-J model.

RNA transcripts were the template for amplifying TCR beta CDR3 regions. An initial round of RT-PCR targeting the TCR CDR3 relied on the HTBI primer set. TCRdb re-derived calls from the multiplex PCR reads in MiXCR, one entry per CDR3 protein. The sample contains 240,000 or so distinct CDR3 sequences, roughly 15% of which appear only once. V gave up 4 bases and J gave up 4 bases, with 14 bases separating them. CDR1 is MDHEN and CDR2 is SYDVKM in the germline V gene. The CDR3 extends over 14 amino acids. The TCR comes from a young woman with Graves' ophthalmopathy. The gene calls are TRBV28 and TRBJ2-7; maybe TRBD1 (6 bases). What was sequenced was blood. The CDR3 region has the DNA TGTGCCAGCAGTTCCACCTTCAGGGGTTACGAGCAGTACTTC. Translating gives CASSSTFRGYEQYF.